The sequence of this TCR beta chain was determined in a study of CD8 T cells in Susac syndrome. As for the study in general: Patients with Susac syndrome were therapy-naive, taking corticosteroids, with some also receiving intravenous immunoglobulin, or taking intravenous immunoglobulin alone at the time their blood was drawn.

RNA was extracted with the RNeasy kit, and a quantity of 0.5 to 1 ug was reverse transcribed using random hexamers. Using its own MiXCR run on the immunoSEQ multiplex PCR reads, TCRdb lists one record per CDR3 protein. The sample shows roughly 220,000 distinct CDR3 sequences, about 95% of them seen only once. Notes on the study in general: In Susac syndrome, the CD4+ T cell repertoires did not show clonal expansion.

For this clonotype: Its antigen remains unknown.

V lost 1 base and J lost 8; bases outside the gene matches: 6. CDR1 is LGHNA and CDR2 is YSLEER in the germline V gene. CDR3 size: 14 residues. V gene TRBV4-3 combines with J gene TRBJ1-2; TRBD1 aligns across 8 bases. The specimen sequenced was CD4+ T cells from PBMCs. The source is a human donor with Susac syndrome. The CDR3 spells CASSQGQGMGGYTF. CDR3 sequence (DNA): TGCGCCAGCAGCCAAGGACAGGGGATGGGCGGCTACACCTTC.